This T cell receptor (beta chain) was identified during a study of blood T cells in healthy people across ages. Broader study findings: Naive T cell percentage and TCR beta diversity correlated strongly.

Primers used in a second PCR of about 6 to 11 cycles were a sample-barcoded 5' primer and a J-beta primer mix. TCRdb reprocessed the 5' RACE reads via MiXCR and lists one record per CDR3 protein. The sample shows fewer than 2,000,000 distinct CDR3 sequences, almost 35% of them seen only once. The CDR3 spans 15 residues. Looked up from germline, CDR1 is SGHRS and CDR2 is YFSETQ. The junction had 9 bases not matched to a gene; V was cut back by 4 bases and J by 6 bases. Regarding this clonotype: Antigen specificity is unknown.

Sequenced: blood. The chain links TRBV5-1 to TRBJ2-3; 9 nucleotides align to TRBD1. This sequence was found in a woman in her twenties or thirties in good health. CDR3 nucleotides: TGCGCCAGCAGCCCCGGGACAGGGCCTCTGGATACGCAGTATTTT. This codes for CASSPGTGPLDTQYF.